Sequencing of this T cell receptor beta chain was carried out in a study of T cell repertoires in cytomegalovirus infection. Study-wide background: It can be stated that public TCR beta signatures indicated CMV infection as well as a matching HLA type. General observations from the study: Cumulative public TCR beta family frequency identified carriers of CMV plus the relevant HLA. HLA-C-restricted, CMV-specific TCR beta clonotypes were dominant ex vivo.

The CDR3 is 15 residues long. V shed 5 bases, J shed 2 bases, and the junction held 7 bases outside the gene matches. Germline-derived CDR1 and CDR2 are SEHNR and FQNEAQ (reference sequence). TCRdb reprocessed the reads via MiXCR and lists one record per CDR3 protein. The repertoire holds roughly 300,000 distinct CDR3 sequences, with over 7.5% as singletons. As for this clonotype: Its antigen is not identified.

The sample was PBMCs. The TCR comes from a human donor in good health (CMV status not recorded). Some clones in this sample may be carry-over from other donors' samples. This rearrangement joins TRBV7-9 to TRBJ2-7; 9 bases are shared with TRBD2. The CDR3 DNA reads TGTGCCAGCAGCCGATTAGCGGGAGAGGCCTACGAGCAGTACTTC. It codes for CASSRLAGEAYEQYF.